This record covers a single T cell receptor beta chain. The data were obtained in a study of long-term antiretroviral therapy in people with HIV. In germline, CDR1 is SEHNR, CDR2 FQNEAQ (reference sequence). The CDR3 spans 13 residues. The V and J ends lost 3 bases and 1 base respectively, with 6 bases between them. Sequencing used immunoSEQ v3.0 at survey level. Sequencing of each sample targeted 40,000-50,000 T-cell genomes. Repertoires were generated with immunoSEQ multiplex PCR, while TCRdb's copy carries only in-frame clones and drops some. The sample includes 13,000 to 15,000 clones, 80% of them seen just once.

The sequence derives from a man in his forties with HIV. The genes are TRBV7-9 and TRBJ1-1; D ambiguous. This specimen was unsorted PBMCs, taken 3.2 years before starting antiretroviral therapy. The CDR3 protein is CASSFDQNTEAFF. The CDR3 nucleotides read TGTGCCAGCAGCTTTGACCAGAACACTGAAGCTTTCTTT.